This TCR beta chain was found in a study of T cells in Graves' hyperthyroidism and ophthalmopathy. The authors deemed Graves' hyperthyroidism stable absent ophthalmopathy progression within 18 months. Every diagnosis used clinical symptoms, serum thyroxine and TRAb, thyroid ultrasound and orbital computed tomography. RNA transcripts were the template for amplifying TCR beta CDR3 regions. HTBI primers were the set used in a first-round RT-PCR of the TCR CDR3. MiXCR, run by TCRdb on the multiplex PCR reads, gives a single entry per CDR3 protein. The table records hundreds of thousands of distinct CDR3 sequences, 12% to 15% of them present only once. The sequencing input was blood. The TCR originated in a woman younger than 35 with Graves' hyperthyroidism.

The CDR3 sequence is CASTNTGGGELFF. CDR3 DNA sequence: TGTGCCAGCACCAACACCGGGGGTGGGGAGCTGTTTTTT. This chain joins TRBV12-3 or TRBV12-4 and TRBJ2-2; tentative D call: TRBD2 (6 bases). The CDR3 consists of 13 residues. V was clipped by 7 bases and J by 8 bases, with 14 bases between them.